The TCR beta chain under discussion was sequenced for a study of lymphopenia after photon versus proton radiotherapy. V gave up 2 bases and J gave up 2 bases; unmatched junction bases: 15. Per germline, CDR1 MGHRA and CDR2 YSYEKL. The CDR3 length is 20 residues. Produced via immunoSEQ multiplex PCR; TCRdb's table is partial and in-frame only. The sample has tens of thousands of clones; roughly 80% are singletons. This clone was seen a single time. What it binds is not known. Study results and caveats: Photon-treated patients lost naive T cells and TCR diversity; proton-treated stayed stable. A bigger post-nadir fall in TCR diversity correlated inversely with survival time in deceased patients. Post-nadir diversity loss with photons came from oligoclonal expansion, particularly CD8+ Temra cells. Only patients who died were analyzed for survival; proton advantage is unproven.

V usage is TRBV4-1 and J usage is TRBJ2-5; the match to TRBD1 covers 12 bases. The sequencing here drew on peripheral blood, taken from a patient treated with proton-based radiotherapy. The receptor was derived from a man aged 60 to 69 with pancreatic cancer. The CDR3 DNA sequence: TGCGCCAGCAGCCAATTACCGGGACAGGGGGCGCCGGATTGGCAAGAGACCCAGTACTTC. Amino acid sequence: CASSQLPGQGAPDWQETQYF.